One and the same sample provided the 21 T cell receptor beta chains below, sequenced in a study of T-cell reconstitution after alpha-beta-depleted transplantation in children. Unique molecular identifiers featured in how the TCRbeta library was prepared. TCRdb re-called the PCR reads through MiXCR, storing one row per CDR3 protein. The table lists fewer than 550,000 distinct CDR3 sequences, about an eighth of them singletons. Sequences were derived from PBMCs, mostly from graft donor cells, sampled 180 days after TCRalphabeta/CD19-depleted stem cell transplant. Receptors originate from a female patient younger than 10 who had a stem cell transplant for aplastic anemia, so the T cells may come from the graft donor.

The chain joins TRBV18 to TRBJ2-7; D possibly corresponds to TRBD1 (6 bases). CDR3 size: 15 residues. The V and J ends lost 2 bases and 1 base respectively, with 12 bases between them. Germline V gene lookup returns CDR1 KGHSH and CDR2 LQKENI. The CDR3 bases are TGTGCCAGCTCACCAGAGACAGGAGGTTCCTACGAGCAGTACTTC. Protein: CASSPETGGSYEQYF.

Of note for this clonotype: A much larger clone sits a single nucleotide away, making a read error possible. CDR3 nucleotides: TGTGCCAGCACCCTAGACAGACATCAGCCCCAGCATTTT. This codes for CASTLDRHQPQHF. The J gene is TRBJ1-5, the V gene TRBV13, with D perhaps matching TRBD1 (5 bases). The CDR3 covers 13 residues. The V and J ends lost 7 bases and 5 bases respectively, with 12 bases between them. Germline lookup yields CDR1 PRHDT and CDR2 FYEKMQ (reference sequence).

The chain combines TRBV27 with TRBJ2-1; D unresolved. Germline CDR1 and CDR2: MNHEY and SMNVEV (reference sequence). The V end was cut by 6 bases, the J end by 0 bases, with 3 bases between. This CDR3 comprises 12 residues. The CDR3 sequence: CASRSSYNEQFF. The CDR3 nucleotides are TGTGCCAGCAGGAGCTCCTACAATGAGCAGTTCTTC.

The rearrangement uses TRBV7-2 and TRBJ1-5; no definite D call. CDR3 length equals 16 residues. Germline-derived CDR1 and CDR2 are SGHTA and FQGNSA. V gave up 5 bases and J gave up 1 base, with 15 bases separating them. The CDR3 DNA reads as TGTGCCAGCAGCACTCGGGCCACGGAAAGCAATCAGCCCCAGCATTTT. Residues: CASSTRATESNQPQHF.

The chain is built from TRBV27 and TRBJ1-5; 10 positions match TRBD1. The germline V gene has CDR1 MNHEY and CDR2 SMNVEV (reference sequence). CDR3 size: 14 residues. V dropped 6 bases and J dropped 3; count of bases not matched to a gene: 2. The CDR3 region is CASSGTGDNQPQHF. The CDR3 region has the DNA TGTGCCAGCAGCGGGACAGGGGACAATCAGCCCCAGCATTTT.

This clonotype was observed a handful of times. This chain joins TRBV6-5 and TRBJ2-7; a weak D match, TRBD1 (5 bases). The V end was cut by 4 bases, the J end by 3 bases, with 22 bases between. Germline V gene lookup returns CDR1 MNHEY and CDR2 SVGAGI. The CDR3 is made up of 17 amino acids. CDR3 sequence (DNA): TGTGCCAGCAGTTCGGACACCCGGAGTCACTCGCGCTACGAGCAGTACTTC. Residues: CASSSDTRSHSRYEQYF.

The chain combines TRBV18 with TRBJ2-3; the D is unclear. Germline CDR1 KGHSH, CDR2 LQKENI. V dropped 3 bases and J dropped 2 bases, with 9 bases sitting between them. The CDR3 is 14 residues long. CDR3 loop: CASSPRLDTDTQYF. DNA for the CDR3: TGTGCCAGCTCACCCCGGCTAGACACAGATACGCAGTATTTT.

The genes are TRBV18 and TRBJ1-2, with D possibly matching TRBD1 (6 bases). Germline V gives CDR1 KGHSH, CDR2 LQKENI. Trimming shortened V by 2 bases and J by 4 bases, and 11 bases separated the two germline ends. The CDR3 has 14 amino acids. The CDR3 sequence: CASSPAGRGYGYTF. In DNA form, the CDR3 reads TGTGCCAGCTCACCAGCGGGCAGGGGCTATGGCTACACCTTC.

V usage is TRBV7-9 and J usage is TRBJ2-7; 10 bases are a match to TRBD1. This CDR3 is built from 15 residues. The germline gives CDR1 SEHNR, CDR2 FQNEAQ (reference sequence). With V trimmed by 5 bases and J by 7 bases, 11 bases remained unmatched. The CDR3 reads CASSPTTGGSWEQYV. The CDR3 DNA reads as TGTGCCAGCAGCCCGACGACAGGGGGCTCGTGGGAGCAGTACGTC.

This clonotype has only a few counts. The chain is built from TRBV7-9 and TRBJ2-3; 7 bases match TRBD1. The CDR3 has 16 amino acids. Germline CDR1 and CDR2: SEHNR and FQNEAQ (reference sequence). Trimming cost V 4 bases and J 3 bases; bases outside gene matches: 10. Here the CDR3 reads CASSSLTGVITDTQYF. CDR3 bases: TGTGCCAGCAGCTCCCTCACAGGGGTTATTACAGATACGCAGTATTTT.

V and J are TRBV20-1 and TRBJ1-5; D uncertain. V lost 3 bases and J lost 0, with 6 bases in between. The CDR3 contains 13 residues. Looked up from germline, CDR1 is DFQATT and CDR2 is SNEGSKA (reference sequence). The CDR3 sequence is CSASDHSNQPQHF. The CDR3 region has the DNA TGCAGTGCTAGTGACCATAGCAATCAGCCCCAGCATTTT.

This clonotype has a handful of counts. This rearrangement joins TRBV15 to TRBJ2-7; 10 bases fit TRBD1. CDR3 length equals 15 residues. Germline-derived CDR1 and CDR2 are LNHNV and YYDKDF (reference sequence). The V and J ends lost 1 base and 1 base, in that order; junction bases with no gene match: 1. The CDR3 bases are TGTGCCACCAGCAGAGGGGGACAGGGGTCCTACGAGCAGTACTTC. Protein: CATSRGGQGSYEQYF.

There are many counts of this clonotype. CDR3 nucleotide sequence: TGCGCCAGCAGCTTGGACGTTACAGGGGATAACACTGAAGCTTTCTTT. The encoded protein is CASSLDVTGDNTEAFF. This sequence joins TRBV5-1 and TRBJ1-1; 7 bases map to TRBD1. V shed 0 bases, J shed 2 bases, and the junction held 7 bases outside the gene matches. The CDR3 is 16 amino acids. Looked up from germline, CDR1 is SGHRS and CDR2 is YFSETQ.

This clonotype appeared a few times. The genes are TRBV10-2 and TRBJ2-7; D remains unclear. This CDR3 is 13 amino acids long. Trimming took 5 bases from V and 1 from J, leaving 9 bases between them. CDR1 is WSHSY and CDR2 is SAAADI in the germline V gene. Written as DNA, the CDR3 is TGCGCCAGCAGTTATGGGCCTTCCTACGAGCAGTACGTC. Protein sequence: CASSYGPSYEQYV.

In this sample, this clonotype turned up a few times. The chain joins TRBV6-1 to TRBJ2-6; D is possibly TRBD1 (5 bases). The germline V and J ends were trimmed by 1 base and 2 bases, with 6 bases remaining between them. The CDR3 runs 15 residues. Germline CDR1 is MNHNS and CDR2 is SASEGT. CDR3 bases: TGTGCCAGCAGTGAAGGACAGACTGGGGCCAACGTCCTGACTTTC. This codes for CASSEGQTGANVLTF.

The V gene is TRBV7-2, the J gene TRBJ1-2; 10 nucleotides match TRBD1. The CDR3 totals 17 residues. After removal of 3 bases from V and 2 bases from J, the junction contained 9 bases not matched to a gene. The germline CDR1 and CDR2 sequences are SGHTA and FQGNSA. The CDR3 DNA sequence: TGTGCCAGCAGCTTCCCGGGACAGGGGATCCTGAACTATGGCTACACCTTC. This encodes CASSFPGQGILNYGYTF.

This clonotype was observed at least ten times. The chain joins TRBV18 to TRBJ2-7; 9 bases agree with TRBD2. The V gene end was trimmed by 3 bases and the J gene end by 0 bases; junction bases not matched to a gene: 3. CDR1 KGHSH and CDR2 LQKENI come from the germline V gene. The CDR3 loop spans 15 amino acids. CDR3 bases: TGTGCCAGCTCACCGAGACTAGCGGTCTCCTACGAGCAGTACTTC. Residues: CASSPRLAVSYEQYF.

At least ten counts were recorded for this clonotype. The V call is TRBV5-1, the J call TRBJ1-5, with 7 bases matching TRBD1. V lost 4 bases, J lost 1 base, and 2 bases stayed unmatched. This CDR3 region has 14 residues. The germline V gene encodes CDR1 SGHRS and CDR2 YFSETQ. The CDR3 region is CASSLGQSNQPQHF. The DNA for the CDR3 is TGCGCCAGCAGCCTGGGACAGAGCAATCAGCCCCAGCATTTT.

V gene TRBV5-1 combines with J gene TRBJ2-7, with a tentative D call TRBD2 (6 bases). V lost 1 base, J lost 6 bases, and 17 bases lay in between. CDR1 is SGHRS and CDR2 is YFSETQ in the germline V gene. The CDR3 has 15 residues. The CDR3 protein is CASSLRPGRGSEQYF. The CDR3 DNA reads as TGCGCCAGCAGCTTGCGACCGGGACGGGGGTCCGAGCAGTACTTC.

This clonotype was observed a handful of times. The J gene is TRBJ2-7, the V gene TRBV28, with 8 bases that match TRBD1. V trimming: 5 bases; J trimming: 3 bases; junction bases outside the gene matches: 6. This CDR3 has 14 amino acids. The germline CDR1 and CDR2 sequences are MDHEN and SYDVKM. CDR3 coding DNA: TGTGCCAGCAGTCCGACAGGGGAAGGCTACGAGCAGTACTTC. This gives the protein CASSPTGEGYEQYF.

This clonotype was counted ten times or more. This sequence joins TRBV15 and TRBJ2-3; 11 bases align to TRBD2. V shed 3 bases, J shed 6 bases, and the junction held 14 bases outside the gene matches. Germline loops: CDR1 LNHNV, CDR2 YYDKDF (reference sequence). The CDR3 has 18 amino acids. This CDR3 reads CATSRNLTSGRRFDTQYF. CDR3 in DNA: TGTGCCACCAGCAGGAACCTCACTAGCGGGAGACGGTTTGATACGCAGTATTTT.